Listed here is a single T cell receptor beta chain. The CDR3 consists of 17 residues. Trimming removed 2 bases from V and 4 bases from J; junction bases left unmatched: 9. Germline CDR1 reads SGHRS; CDR2 reads YFSETQ. These data come from a study of blood T cell repertoires in COVID-19. Across the whole study: For recovered donors of Cohort 3, there were two negative PCRs, clearance, or symptom resolution.

Method: immunoSEQ multiplex PCR; TCRdb's copy keeps in-frame clones and lacks some. Of about 360,000 clones listed, around 87% are singletons. Enrolled through a virtual design, the participants were between 18 and 89 years of age and came from 24 US areas. Categorization into cohorts depended on clinical history that participants reported. The TCR was taken from a man aged 40-49 years in a cohort exposed to, infected with or recovered from COVID-19 (not recorded which). The V gene is TRBV5-1, the J gene TRBJ2-2; 9 positions agree with TRBD1. The sequenced sample consisted of PBMCs or T cells enriched from blood (not recorded which). CDR3 nucleotide sequence: TGCGCCAGCAGCTTAAGACCACAGGGGGCGCGCACCGGGGAGCTGTTTTTT. Its translation is CASSLRPQGARTGELFF.